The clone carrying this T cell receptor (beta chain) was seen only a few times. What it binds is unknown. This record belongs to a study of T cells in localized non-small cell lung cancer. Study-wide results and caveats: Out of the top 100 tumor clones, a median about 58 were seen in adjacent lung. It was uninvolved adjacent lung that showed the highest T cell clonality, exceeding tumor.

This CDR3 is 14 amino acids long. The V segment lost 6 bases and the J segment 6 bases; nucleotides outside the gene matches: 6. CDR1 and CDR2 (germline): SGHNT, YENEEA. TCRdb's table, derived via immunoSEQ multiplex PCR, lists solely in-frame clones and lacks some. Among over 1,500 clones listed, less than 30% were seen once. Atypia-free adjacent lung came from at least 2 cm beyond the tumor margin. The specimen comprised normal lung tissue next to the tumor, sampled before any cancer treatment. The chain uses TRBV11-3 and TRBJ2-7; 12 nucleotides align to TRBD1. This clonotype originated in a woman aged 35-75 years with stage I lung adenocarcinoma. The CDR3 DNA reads TGTGCCAGCAGTCTAGGGACAGGGGGCGCCGAGCAGTACTTC. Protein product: CASSLGTGGAEQYF.